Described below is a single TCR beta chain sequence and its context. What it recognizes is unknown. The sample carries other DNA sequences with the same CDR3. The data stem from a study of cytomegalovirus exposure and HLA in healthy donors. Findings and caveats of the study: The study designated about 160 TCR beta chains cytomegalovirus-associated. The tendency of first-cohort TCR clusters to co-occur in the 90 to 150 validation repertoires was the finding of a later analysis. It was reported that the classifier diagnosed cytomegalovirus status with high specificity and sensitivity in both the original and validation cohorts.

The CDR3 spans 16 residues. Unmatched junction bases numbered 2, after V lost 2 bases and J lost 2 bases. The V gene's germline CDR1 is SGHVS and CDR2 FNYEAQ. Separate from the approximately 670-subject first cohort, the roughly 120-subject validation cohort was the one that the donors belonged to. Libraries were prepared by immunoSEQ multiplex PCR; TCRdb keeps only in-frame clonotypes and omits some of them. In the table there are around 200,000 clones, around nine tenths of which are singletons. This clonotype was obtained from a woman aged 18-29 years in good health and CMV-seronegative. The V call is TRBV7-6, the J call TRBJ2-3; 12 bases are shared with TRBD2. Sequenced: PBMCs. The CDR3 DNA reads TGTGCCAGCAGCTTACTAGCGGGAGGGTCCACAGATACGCAGTATTTT. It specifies CASSLLAGGSTDTQYF.